This T cell receptor (beta chain) was profiled in a study of tissue T cells after allogeneic stem cell transplantation. General study findings and limits: Across patients, clones rarely overlapped, yet motif clusters were shared tissue-specifically.

This clone is judged medium-sized (0.01 to 0.1%). The antigen is undetermined. Germline and genes: mouse. From the germline J gene comes the end of the CDR3, since the read stops 1 residue before it. Survey-depth TCRbeta CDR3 sequencing reported V/J genes and productive frequencies. This table comes from immunoSEQ multiplex PCR, and its TCRdb copy is limited to in-frame clones, with some not included. The sample gives 4,000 to 5,500 clones, about two fifths of which show up once; roughly 24% is in the top ten. From germline, CDR1 is SNHLY and CDR2 FYNGKV (reference sequence). V lost 1 base, J lost 7 bases, and 8 bases lay in between. The CDR3 loop spans 12 amino acids. As to time point: mouse harvest day 14 after allogeneic transplant. Each mouse received 10^7 T-cell-depleted marrow cells plus 10^6 splenic CD5+ T cells by tail vein. B6 (H2b) cells into BALB/c (H2d) mice; tissues taken at day 7 or 14.

The specimen sequenced was gut tissue. The V call is TRBV3, the J call TRBJ2-7, with D possibly TRBD2 on 5 matching bases. This TCR came from a female BALB/c mouse given C57BL/6 T cells with graft-versus-host disease after an allogeneic hematopoietic cell transplant. The CDR3: CASSLVGWEQYF. The covered CDR3 bases are TGTGCCAGCAGCTTAGTGGGGTGGGAACAGTAC.